The sequence of this T cell receptor (beta chain) was determined in a study of post-analysis software for immune sequencing data. The wider study: Disease trajectories encompassed relapsing-remitting, secondary progressive and progressive-relapsing multiple sclerosis. Findings and caveats of the study: F measure showed strong co-clustering of same-batch samples. Five TRBV segments were more frequent in patients than controls; TRBV5-6, TRBV5-1 and TRBV20-1 belonged to this group.

Germline CDR1 SGHDT, CDR2 YYEEEE. The CDR3 runs 14 residues. V dropped 7 bases and J dropped 0 bases, with 13 bases sitting between them. Concerning this clonotype itself: Its specificity is not known.

Unique molecular identifiers featured in each of the TCR beta cDNA libraries. A population of about 1 to 11 million T cells gave rise to about half a million cDNA molecules. TCRdb re-called the PCR reads with MiXCR, one entry per CDR3 protein. The sample has hundreds of thousands of distinct CDR3 sequences, nearly 45% seen once. This receptor was identified in a girl between 5 and 17 years old with multiple sclerosis. The genes are TRBV5-6 and TRBJ1-1, with D hard to call. Sample: blood. CDR3 protein: CASGGTHMNTEAFF. CDR3 coding DNA: TGTGCCAGCGGAGGCACCCACATGAACACTGAAGCTTTCTTT.